The clone carrying this T cell receptor beta chain appeared many times. The entry originates in a study of human T cells and chemical hapten exposure. Turning to the study itself: Minor volume differences among pooled libraries chiefly drove per-sample TCR yield variation.

The template was total RNA from unfractionated whole blood. Unique molecular identifiers were affixed to discrete cDNA molecules within the library. MiXCR, applied by TCRdb to the 5' RACE reads, yields one record per CDR3 protein. The sample lists 110,000 to 150,000 distinct CDR3 sequences, approximately 4% seen once, with over 1.2% in the top ten. Germline-derived CDR1 and CDR2 are LNHNV and YYDKDF (reference sequence). This CDR3 comprises 12 residues. V gave up 0 bases and J gave up 7 bases, with 1 base separating them. The receptor was isolated from a female donor in good health. The chain recombines TRBV15 with TRBJ1-6; no clear D gene. The CDR3 bases are TGTGCCACCAGCAGAGAGAATTCACCCCTCCACTTT. Its protein is CATSRENSPLHF.